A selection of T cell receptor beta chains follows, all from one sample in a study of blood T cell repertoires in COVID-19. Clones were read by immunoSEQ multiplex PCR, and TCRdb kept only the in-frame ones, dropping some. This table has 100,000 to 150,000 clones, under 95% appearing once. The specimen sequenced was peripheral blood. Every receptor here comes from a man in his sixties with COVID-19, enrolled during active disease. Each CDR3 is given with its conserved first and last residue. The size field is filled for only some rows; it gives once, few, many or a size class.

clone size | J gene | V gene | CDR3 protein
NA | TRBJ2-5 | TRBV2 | CASSGTGLETQYF
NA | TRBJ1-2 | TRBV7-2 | CASSRDRANGYTF
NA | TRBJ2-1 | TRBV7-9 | CASSLGGLGNEQFF
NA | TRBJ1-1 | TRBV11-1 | CASSLSNQGMAFF
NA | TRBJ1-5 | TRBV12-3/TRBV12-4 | CASSRLGPQHF
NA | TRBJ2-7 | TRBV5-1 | CASSSGTSGSGVYEQYF
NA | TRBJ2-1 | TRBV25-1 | CASSESLAGLNEQFF
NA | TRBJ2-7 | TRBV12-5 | CASGSTEGGRYTYEQYF
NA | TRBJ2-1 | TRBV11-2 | CASSLESGEYNEQFF
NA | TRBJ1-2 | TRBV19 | CASSHRDSYGYTF
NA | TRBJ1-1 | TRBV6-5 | CASTLDRRHTEAFF
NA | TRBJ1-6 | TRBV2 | CASFPGFNSPLHF
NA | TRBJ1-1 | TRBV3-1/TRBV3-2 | CASSPRTGGRTEAFF
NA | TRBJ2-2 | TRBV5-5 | CASSLPQGTGELFF
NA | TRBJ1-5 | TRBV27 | CASSLAGKVYQPQHF
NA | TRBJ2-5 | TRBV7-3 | CASSSTGGTQETQYF
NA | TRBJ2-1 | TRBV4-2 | CASSPLGQGTPAYNNEQFF
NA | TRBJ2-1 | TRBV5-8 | CASSLGTSYYNEQFF
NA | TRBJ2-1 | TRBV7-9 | CASSFGLAGESEQFF
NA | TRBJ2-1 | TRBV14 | CASSQLGTPYNEQFF
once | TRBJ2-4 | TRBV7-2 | CASSPLRDLAKNIQYF
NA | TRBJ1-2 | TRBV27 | CASSRQGPYLGGYTF
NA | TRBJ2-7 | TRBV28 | CASRGTGGYEQYF
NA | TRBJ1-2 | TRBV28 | CASRVTGPGYTF
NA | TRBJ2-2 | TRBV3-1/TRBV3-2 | CASSQDLGPTGELFF
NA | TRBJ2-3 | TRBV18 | CASSPGGVTDTQYF